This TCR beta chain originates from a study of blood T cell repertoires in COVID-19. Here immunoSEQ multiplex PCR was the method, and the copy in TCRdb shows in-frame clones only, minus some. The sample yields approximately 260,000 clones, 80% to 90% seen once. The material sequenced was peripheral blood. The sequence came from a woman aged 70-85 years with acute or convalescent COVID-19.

The CDR3 here is CASSDSDRDFTDTQYF. In DNA, the CDR3 is TGTGCCAGCAGCGACTCGGACAGGGACTTCACAGATACGCAGTATTTT. The V and J genes are TRBV14 and TRBJ2-3, with 8 positions matching TRBD1. Germline CDR1 and CDR2: SGHDN and FVKESK. The ends lost 5 bases at V and 2 bases at J; junction bases unmatched: 9. This CDR3 has 16 amino acids. Combining the CDR3 with reference TRBV14 and TRBJ2-3 gives the whole variable domain EAGVTQFPSHSVIEKGQTVTLRCDPISGHDNLYWYRRVMGKEIKFLLHFVKESKQDESGMPNNRFLAERTGGTYSTLKVQPAELEDSGVYFCASSDSDRDFTDTQYFGPGTRLTVL.